What follows are 23 T cell receptor beta chains derived from one specimen sequenced in a study of post-analysis software for immune sequencing data. Findings and caveats of the study: The study found TRBV5-6, TRBV5-1 and TRBV20-1 among about five TRBV segments more frequent in patients than controls.

Prepared TCR beta cDNA libraries contained unique molecular identifiers. Each CDR3 protein is one row after TCRdb ran MiXCR on the PCR reads. Here the sample spans roughly 800,000 distinct CDR3 sequences, about 32% being singletons. Their antigen targets remain unknown. Sequenced sample: blood. All receptors derive from a girl aged 10-17 years with multiple sclerosis.

This clonotype has only a few counts. This sequence joins TRBV20-1 and TRBJ2-7; D is ambiguous. In germline, CDR1 is DFQATT, CDR2 SNEGSKA (reference sequence). V lost 1 base to trimming and J lost 1 base, with 5 bases between them. The CDR3 is 12 amino acids. The CDR3 nucleotides are TGCAGTGCTAGAGGGCGGTCCTACGAGCAGTACTTC. Translating it yields CSARGRSYEQYF.

This clonotype was detected ten times or more. J is TRBJ2-3 and V is TRBV7-2, with a possible D match to TRBD2 (6 bases). CDR1 SGHTA and CDR2 FQGNSA come from the germline V gene. Trimming stripped 1 base from V and 1 base from J, with 6 bases between. The CDR3 is made up of 14 amino acids. The DNA for the CDR3 is TGTGCCAGCAGCTTAGTAGCGGGCACAGATACGCAGTATTTT. Its protein product is CASSLVAGTDTQYF.

This clonotype was found a few times. V and J are TRBV4-3 and TRBJ2-7; either TRBD1 or TRBD2 may supply D (6 bases each). Germline CDR1 and CDR2: LGHNA and YSLEER. V lost 1 base to trimming and J lost 3 bases, with 13 bases between them. The CDR3 is made up of 15 amino acids. The CDR3 nucleotides read TGCGCCAGCAGCCAAGCTCTTAGGGGGGACTACGAGCAGTACTTC. Translating it yields CASSQALRGDYEQYF.

The chain employs TRBV5-6 and TRBJ1-2; D is unresolved. CDR1 is SGHDT and CDR2 is YYEEEE in the germline V gene. The CDR3 contains 16 residues. V was trimmed by 0 bases and J by 8 bases, leaving 20 bases between them. In nucleotides, the CDR3 is TGTGCCAGCAGCTTGGGTACTCTAAGAACCGGGCCCGGCTACACCTTC. This gives the protein CASSLGTLRTGPGYTF.

The genes are TRBV5-1 and TRBJ2-3; TRBD2 might be the D (5 bases). From germline, CDR1 is SGHRS and CDR2 YFSETQ. CDR3 length equals 14 residues. The V end was cut by 2 bases, the J end by 5 bases, with 12 bases between. CDR3 in DNA: TGCGCCAGCAGCTTTGAACTAGTCAGAGATACGCAGTATTTT. Translating it yields CASSFELVRDTQYF.

The chain combines TRBV7-8 with TRBJ2-1; D unresolved. The ends were cut back, 7 bases at V and 7 bases at J, with 14 bases in the middle. The germline V gene has CDR1 SGHVS and CDR2 FQNEAQ. CDR3 length: 13 amino acids. CDR3 region: CASTLAPGNEQFF. In nucleotides, the CDR3 is TGTGCCAGCACCCTGGCCCCTGGAAATGAGCAGTTCTTC. Variable domain in full (rest from reference TRBV7-8 and TRBJ2-1): GAGVSQSPRYKVAKRGQDVALRCDPISGHVSLFWYQQALGQGPEFLTYFQNEAQLDKSGLPSDRFFAERPEGSVSTLKIQRTQQEDSAVYLCASTLAPGNEQFFGPGTRLTVL.

The chain is built from TRBV2 and TRBJ2-1, with 7 bases fitting TRBD2. CDR1 and CDR2 from the germline V gene are SNHLY and FYNNEI. CDR3 length: 14 amino acids. Trimming took 6 bases from V and 0 from J; bases not matched to a gene: 2. The CDR3 nucleotides read TGTGCCAGCAGGGGGGGGGACTCCTACAATGAGCAGTTCTTC. Its translation is CASRGGDSYNEQFF.

The sample holds many counts of this clonotype. As DNA, the CDR3 is TGTGCCAGCAGCCGGGCAGATACGCAGTATTTT. Translated: CASSRADTQYF. J is TRBJ2-3 and V is TRBV12-3 or TRBV12-4; D not resolved. The CDR3 contains 11 residues. Trimming removed 6 bases at V and 4 bases at J, with 5 bases between.

The genes are TRBV7-2 and TRBJ1-5; the match to TRBD1 covers 7 bases. The CDR3 has 16 residues. V lost 5 bases, J lost 1 base, and 8 bases stayed unmatched. Germline V lookup: CDR1 SGHTA, CDR2 FQGNSA. CDR3 sequence reads: CASSGPRGLSNQPQHF. CDR3 DNA sequence: TGTGCCAGCAGCGGGCCAAGGGGGCTCAGCAATCAGCCCCAGCATTTT.

J is TRBJ2-1 and V is TRBV7-2; 9 bases agree with TRBD2. Germline CDR1 is SGHTA and CDR2 is FQGNSA. This CDR3 has 14 residues. V lost 5 bases, J lost 10 bases, and 9 bases stayed unmatched. The CDR3 DNA sequence: TGTGCCAGCAGCCAGGGACTAGCAAGCGTAGAGCAGTTCTTC. Translated: CASSQGLASVEQFF. The full variable domain, rest sourced from reference TRBV7-2 and TRBJ2-1, is GAGVSQSPSNKVTEKGKDVELRCDPISGHTALYWYRQSLGQGLEFLIYFQGNSAPDKSGLPSDRFSAERTGGSVSTLTIQRTQQEDSAVYLCASSQGLASVEQFFGPGTRLTVL.

The chain has TRBV6-2 or TRBV6-3 and TRBJ2-7; tentative D call: TRBD1 (6 bases). Trimming removed 8 bases from V and 4 bases from J, with 15 bases in between. Germline V lookup: CDR1 MNHEY, CDR2 SVGEGT. This CDR3 has 13 residues. As DNA, the CDR3 is TGTGCCAGCCAACCCAGGGGAAGGTACGAGCAGTACTTC. It yields the protein CASQPRGRYEQYF.

Written as DNA, the CDR3 is TGTGCCAGCAGCCTCGATGTGGGGACTCTGTATTTT. This encodes CASSLDVGTLYF. This rearrangement joins TRBV7-2 to TRBJ2-3, with D perhaps TRBD2 (6 bases). The V gene lost 5 bases and the J gene lost 14 bases, with 17 bases spanning the gap. Looked up from germline, CDR1 is SGHTA and CDR2 is FQGNSA. The CDR3 loop spans 12 amino acids.

On this clonotype itself: Its ends do not fully match the called genes, so a read error is possible. The CDR3 region is CASSKPGQGQQETQYF. The CDR3 bases are TGTGCCAGCAGTAAACCGGGACAGGGGCAACAAGAGACTCAGTACTTC. The rearrangement uses TRBV28 and TRBJ2-5; 10 nucleotides agree with TRBD1. Germline CDR1 is MDHEN and CDR2 is SYDVKM. The CDR3 sequence is 16 residues long.

This clonotype was detected a few times. The chain is built from TRBV6-5 and TRBJ2-5, with a possible D match to TRBD2 (5 bases). Trimming shortened V by 6 bases and J by 11 bases, and 19 bases separated the two germline ends. CDR1 MNHEY and CDR2 SVGAGI come from the germline V gene. The CDR3 length is 13 residues. CDR3 sequence (DNA): TGTGCCAGCAGCACCACTAGGGTCAATGAGCAGTACTTC. Translated: CASSTTRVNEQYF.

This rearrangement joins TRBV10-3 to TRBJ2-7; 7 nucleotides line up with TRBD1. CDR3 size: 14 residues. Trimming took 9 bases from V and 0 from J; bases not matched to a gene: 8. Per germline, CDR1 ENHRY and CDR2 SYGVKD. In DNA, the CDR3 is TGTGCCATGAGACCGGGACAGAGCTCCTACGAGCAGTACTTC. Amino acids: CAMRPGQSSYEQYF.

V gene TRBV20-1 combines with J gene TRBJ1-6; 10 nucleotides line up with TRBD1. The CDR3 loop spans 13 amino acids. Trimming at V came to 3 bases and at J to 10 bases, leaving 3 bases not matched to a gene. Germline assignment: CDR1 DFQATT and CDR2 SNEGSKA (reference sequence). Here the CDR3 reads CSARETGGSPLHF. CDR3 nucleotide sequence: TGCAGTGCTAGGGAGACAGGGGGCTCACCCCTCCACTTT.

Turning to this clonotype: Relative to the germline gene, one junction end is altered; a read error may explain this. V gene TRBV7-2 combines with J gene TRBJ2-1; TRBD2 aligns across 9 bases. Germline V gene sequence: CDR1 SGHTA, CDR2 FQGNSA. This CDR3 region has 17 residues. The CDR3 loop is CASSLRGSAGGIYEQFF. Written as DNA, the CDR3 is TGCGCCAGCAGCTTAAGAGGGTCAGCGGGAGGTATATATGAGCAGTTCTTC.

The chain links TRBV7-2 to TRBJ1-6; TRBD1 is a possible D gene (5 bases). CDR3 size: 16 residues. V lost 5 bases and J lost 5, with 16 bases in between. The germline gives CDR1 SGHTA, CDR2 FQGNSA. DNA for the CDR3: TGTGCCAGCAGCCCCCAACCGGACACCCATAATTCACCCCTCCACTTT. It translates to CASSPQPDTHNSPLHF.

This clonotype was counted a few times. This rearrangement joins TRBV12-3 or TRBV12-4 to TRBJ2-7; D is perhaps TRBD1 (5 bases). V dropped 7 bases and J dropped 1 base, with 14 bases sitting between them. The CDR3 extends over 14 amino acids. CDR3 loop: CASKVGAGSYEQYF. The CDR3 nucleotides read TGTGCCAGCAAAGTTGGGGCAGGGTCCTACGAGCAGTACTTC.

This clonotype occurred once. The chain carries TRBV7-9 and TRBJ1-1, with D unresolved. The V end lost 5 bases, the J end lost 1 base, and 8 bases lay between the germline ends. Germline CDR1 SEHNR, CDR2 FQNEAQ (reference sequence). CDR3 length: 13 amino acids. CDR3 region: CASSPAPNTEAFF. The CDR3 DNA follows: TGTGCCAGCAGCCCGGCCCCGAACACTGAAGCTTTCTTT. Drawing the rest from reference TRBV7-9 and TRBJ1-1, the complete variable domain is DTGVSQNPRHKITKRGQNVTFRCDPISEHNRLYWYRQTLGQGPEFLTYFQNEAQLEKSRLLSDRFSAERPKGSFSTLEIQRTEQGDSAMYLCASSPAPNTEAFFGQGTRLTVV.

This clonotype was observed a few times. The rearrangement joins TRBV5-1 to TRBJ1-2; possible D gene TRBD1, 6 bases. The CDR3 is 16 residues long. Trimming cost V 0 bases and J 5 bases, with 17 bases left between them. CDR1 and CDR2 (germline): SGHRS, YFSETQ. The CDR3 sequence: CASSLDWPGAGYGYTF. CDR3 sequence (DNA): TGCGCCAGCAGCTTGGATTGGCCGGGGGCAGGGTATGGCTACACCTTC.

The chain links TRBV27 to TRBJ2-1, with 11 bases identical to TRBD1. V lost 3 bases, J lost 5 bases, and 9 bases stayed unmatched. This CDR3 has 17 residues. The germline V gene encodes CDR1 MNHEY and CDR2 SMNVEV (reference sequence). The CDR3 sequence is CASSFLLPGQGDNEQFF. The CDR3 DNA reads as TGTGCCAGCAGTTTCCTATTGCCGGGACAGGGGGACAATGAGCAGTTCTTC.

The V call is TRBV6-5, the J call TRBJ1-5; perhaps TRBD1 as D (5 bases). Trimming cost V 8 bases and J 0 bases, with 11 bases left between them. Looked up from germline, CDR1 is MNHEY and CDR2 is SVGAGI. The CDR3 extends over 14 amino acids. For the CDR3, the DNA is TGTGCCAGCGGGCGACAGTATAGCAATCAGCCCCAGCATTTT. Translation: CASGRQYSNQPQHF.